This T cell receptor (beta chain) was recovered during a study of blood T cell repertoires in COVID-19. The wider study: T cells, B-cell-depleted T cells, or PBMCs provided the cDNA or gDNA that served as material.

Libraries were prepared by immunoSEQ multiplex PCR; TCRdb keeps only in-frame clonotypes and omits some of them. Here the sample spans 250,000 to 350,000 clones, around 90% being singletons. After removal of 6 bases from V and 10 bases from J, the junction contained 4 bases not matched to a gene. Germline V gives CDR1 SNHLY, CDR2 FYNNEI. The length of the CDR3 is 13 residues. One Seattle source followed patients from active infection through their disease course. The chain combines TRBV2 with TRBJ1-6, with TRBD1 matching over 9 bases. Sequencing used peripheral blood. The TCR originated in a woman aged 25 to 39 with COVID-19, enrolled during active disease. The CDR3 DNA reads TGTGCCAGCAGGGCGACAGGGGGGTCACCCCTCCACTTT. Its translation: CASRATGGSPLHF.